This T cell receptor beta chain was sequenced in a study of T cells after somatic rescue of genetic block. Some clones are missing from TCRdb's copy, which holds only in-frame ones; the method was immunoSEQ multiplex PCR. The table lists 12,000 to 15,000 clones, less than 75% of them singletons, with less than 35% in the top ten. Germline V gene sequence: CDR1 MDHEN, CDR2 SYDVKM. Trimming cost V 6 bases and J 2 bases, with 26 bases left between them. The CDR3 loop spans 18 amino acids. Only a few counts were recorded for this clone. The J gene is TRBJ2-7, the V gene TRBV28; D may correspond to TRBD1 or TRBD2 (5 bases each). The source material was peripheral blood mononuclear cells (PBMCs). The source of this sequence is a man aged 18 to 30. In nucleotides, the CDR3 is TGTGCCAGCAGCTCCAGGGTTCAAACCCCTCAACTAGCCTACGAGCAGTACTTC. The encoded protein is CASSSRVQTPQLAYEQYF.